This T cell receptor beta chain was sequenced in a study of T cells in Graves' hyperthyroidism and ophthalmopathy. Study observations and caveats: Among clonotypes expanded in thyroid above 0.001, most were also found in blood. The model's output predicted ophthalmopathy at a median of roughly 6 months prior to onset.

Hyperthyroidism, newly diagnosed and lasting under 2 months, affected patients aged 18 to 65. Each diagnosis drew on symptoms, thyroxine, TRAb, thyroid ultrasound and orbital computed tomography findings. TCR beta CDR3 sequences were amplified from RNA transcripts. The study used the HTBI primer set for a first-round RT-PCR of the TCR CDR3. TCRdb processed the multiplex PCR reads anew with MiXCR; each CDR3 protein has one entry. Of 450,000 to 700,000 distinct CDR3 sequences listed, about half are singletons. This clonotype was seen ten or more times. The antigen is undetermined. The TCR originated in a young woman with Graves' hyperthyroidism. The sequencing input was peripheral blood or thyroid tissue (not recorded which).

DNA for the CDR3: TGCAGTGCTAGAGATGTAGGGCTAGCGGATAGACGAAACGAGCAGTACTTC. It codes for CSARDVGLADRRNEQYF. The J gene is TRBJ2-7, the V gene TRBV20-1; 7 bases align to TRBD2. With V trimmed by 0 bases and J by 5 bases, 16 bases remained unmatched. CDR3 length: 17 residues. Germline V gene sequence: CDR1 DFQATT, CDR2 SNEGSKA (reference sequence).